Listed below are T cell receptor beta chains from one sample, sequenced in a study of T cells expressing NK-cell markers. Each CDR3 protein gets one entry in TCRdb, which reprocessed the 5' RACE reads and gives no DNA. Its clone listing holds about 450,000 distinct CDR3 sequences. Material: blood T cells: a sorted CD56 or NKG2C T cell subset, CD4+ or CD8+ T cells, or bulk PBMC T cells (not recorded which). The origin of the receptors is a woman between 18 and 70 years old in good health. Both conserved end residues are part of each CDR3.

v_gene: TRBV11-2
j_gene: TRBJ1-3
CDR3aa: CASSYLLSGNTIYF

v_gene: TRBV7-8
j_gene: TRBJ2-3
CDR3aa: CASAPRQGGPLRTDTQYF

v_gene: TRBV4-3
j_gene: TRBJ2-3
CDR3aa: CASSQGVGTDTQYF

v_gene: TRBV12-3/TRBV12-4
j_gene: TRBJ2-7
CDR3aa: CASSPSGRANREQYF

v_gene: TRBV5-1
j_gene: TRBJ2-1
CDR3aa: CASSFPGLQRGNEQFF

v_gene: TRBV18
j_gene: TRBJ2-3
CDR3aa: CASSPGSGGAVDTQYF

v_gene: TRBV28
j_gene: TRBJ1-3
CDR3aa: CASSFRGPPARSGNTIYF

v_gene: TRBV10-3
j_gene: TRBJ1-1
CDR3aa: CAISVQGGDTEAFF

v_gene: TRBV29-1
j_gene: TRBJ1-4
CDR3aa: CSVAGIPNEKLFF

v_gene: TRBV4-3
j_gene: TRBJ1-1
CDR3aa: CASSQDVSGNTEAFF

v_gene: TRBV20-1
j_gene: TRBJ1-3
CDR3aa: CSARGSPISGNTIYF

v_gene: TRBV6-5
j_gene: TRBJ1-3
CDR3aa: CASSSRTGLWSGNTIYF

v_gene: TRBV18
j_gene: TRBJ2-7
CDR3aa: CASSPGGTPYEQYF

v_gene: TRBV20-1
j_gene: TRBJ2-1
CDR3aa: CSAPSGSNEQFF

v_gene: TRBV6-5
j_gene: TRBJ1-6
CDR3aa: CASSYLAQGSPLHF

v_gene: TRBV5-6
j_gene: TRBJ2-1
CDR3aa: CASSYQTSGSIDEQFF